The entry below describes one TCR beta chain. The sample comes from a study of shared T cell receptors in the human thymus. The germline V gene has CDR1 MDHEN and CDR2 SYDVKM. The length of the CDR3 is 17 residues. V was clipped by 8 bases and J by 0 bases, with 21 bases between them. TCRdb keeps only in-frame clones here, not all; method: immunoSEQ multiplex PCR. Of 500,000 to 550,000 clones listed, approximately 78% are singletons. The same sample was also studied in work on human thymus T cells. This second report adds: Among the donors, all were healthy Finnish infants having corrective surgery for congenital heart defects. Thymus was obtained from resections taken during corrective heart surgery. What appeared biased in thymic and blood repertoires was the usage of V and J genes. Unrelated people showed highly overlapping thymic repertoires, related research reported.

The TCR originated in a boy in the first two years of life with a congenital heart defect. The chain links TRBV28 to TRBJ2-3; a possible D gene is TRBD2 (5 bases). Sequencing was performed on thymocytes. CDR3: CASGQRIHFLSTDTQYF. The CDR3 DNA sequence: TGTGCCAGCGGCCAGCGGATACACTTCTTGAGCACAGATACGCAGTATTTT. Supplemented by reference TRBV28 and TRBJ2-3, the full variable domain reads DVKVTQSSRYLVKRTGEKVFLECVQDMDHENMFWYRQDPGLGLRLIYFSYDVKMKEKGDIPEGYSVSREKKERFSLILESASTNQTSMYLCASGQRIHFLSTDTQYFGPGTRLTVL.